The source of this T cell receptor (beta chain) is a study of naive and memory T cell subsets. Whole-study findings and limits: Naive repertoires, especially CD8, held a few larger clonotypes, possibly memory cells re-expressing CD45RA. TCR abundance followed a power law differing between naive and memory subsets. No ground truth validated the naive and memory repertoire findings.

An equimolar mix of two oligonucleotides served as the beta constant-region primer for TRBC1 and TRBC2. Four rounds of PCR amplified the ligated cDNA using nested alpha and beta constant-region primers plus SP2. TCRdb independently ran MiXCR on the UMI-ligation and nested PCR reads; one entry per CDR3 protein. The sample lists 98,000 or so distinct CDR3 sequences; approximately 14% were seen once. Concerning this clonotype itself: The antigen is undetermined.

Sequential positive selection took CD4 T cells first, then CD8 T cells. Four subsets defined by CD45RA and CD27 were sorted after CD3, CD4, CD8 and live/dead staining. CDR3 length: 13 residues. Germline CDR1 reads SGHTA; CDR2 reads FQGTGA. V was shortened by 3 bases and J by 4 bases, with 9 bases between the two germline ends. The specimen sequenced was naive CD8+ T cells from blood. This chain joins TRBV7-3 and TRBJ2-5; D remains ambiguous. The sequence was collected from a human donor in good health. The CDR3 DNA sequence: TGTGCCAGCAGCTTTTTGGATGGAGAGACCCAGTACTTC. This encodes CASSFLDGETQYF.